These 4 T cell receptor beta chains were all obtained from the same sample, sequenced in a study of siplizumab effects on memory and regulatory T cells. TCRdb's table, derived via immunoSEQ multiplex PCR, lists solely in-frame clones and lacks some. Of 80,000 to 130,000 clones in the sample, roughly nine tenths were seen once. Material: Tregs sorted from blood. The receptors derive from a human donor in good health.

This clone appeared a single time. This chain uses TRBV18 with TRBJ2-1, with 13 bases identical to TRBD2. This CDR3 has 16 residues. The germline V gene encodes CDR1 KGHSH and CDR2 LQKENI. With 3 bases clipped from V and 7 bases from J, the junction kept 6 bases outside the gene matches. Here the CDR3 DNA reads TGTGCCAGCTCACCCGACGGACTAGCGGGAGTAAATGAGCAGTTCTTC. Amino acid sequence: CASSPDGLAGVNEQFF.

The J gene is TRBJ2-3, the V gene TRBV28; 12 bases map to TRBD2. The CDR3 spans 14 residues. V was clipped by 8 bases and J by 4 bases; unmatched bases: 4. Germline V gives CDR1 MDHEN, CDR2 SYDVKM. CDR3 sequence: CASQTSGSADTQYF. CDR3 sequence (DNA): TGTGCCAGCCAGACTAGCGGGAGCGCAGATACGCAGTATTTT.

The rearrangement links TRBV7-2 to TRBJ2-1; D is unresolved. The CDR3 sequence is 15 residues long. V was trimmed by 3 bases and J by 1 base, leaving 10 bases between them. CDR1 is SGHTA, CDR2 FQGNSA, per germline. DNA for the CDR3: TGTGCCAGCAGCTTTGCGCGTGAGTCCTACAATGAGCAGTTCTTC. It encodes CASSFARESYNEQFF.

The chain uses TRBV5-1 and TRBJ2-1; tentative D call: TRBD1 (6 bases). The CDR3 covers 15 residues. Trimming stripped 0 bases from V and 3 bases from J, with 10 bases between. Looked up from germline, CDR1 is SGHRS and CDR2 is YFSETQ. In DNA, the CDR3 is TGCGCCAGCAGCTTGGCAGGGGCGAACTACAATGAGCAGTTCTTC. Amino acids: CASSLAGANYNEQFF.